This T cell receptor beta chain derives from a study of identical twins. Notes on the study in general: Weaker excess twin sharing was seen among beta out-of-frame sequences.

Unique molecular identifiers were present on cDNA, and template switching added a universal primer site. TCRdb fed the 5' RACE reads into MiXCR, producing one record per CDR3 protein. This sample has 300,000 to 400,000 distinct CDR3 sequences, with around 9% found just once. Trimming cost V 4 bases and J 0 bases; bases outside gene matches: 7. The CDR3 spans 15 residues. The germline V gene encodes CDR1 SGHRS and CDR2 YFSETQ. This clonotype was picked up a small number of times. Its specificity is not known. The receptor was isolated from a woman aged 45-60 years in good health. The sequenced material came from naive T cells sorted from blood. V usage is TRBV5-1 and J usage is TRBJ2-7, with 7 positions matching TRBD1. The CDR3 spells CASSPKPGGSYEQYF. CDR3 bases: TGCGCCAGCAGCCCCAAGCCAGGGGGCTCCTACGAGCAGTACTTC.